The clone carrying this TCR beta chain has at least ten counts. What it recognizes is unknown. The CDR3 extends over 15 amino acids. Trimming took 5 bases from V and 5 from J, leaving 16 bases between them. In germline, CDR1 is SGHTA, CDR2 FQGTGA. A 10-nucleotide random UMI tagged transcripts in template-switch 5'RACE cDNA synthesis. TCRdb reprocessed the 5' RACE reads with MiXCR, giving one entry per CDR3 protein. This sample yields about 45,000 distinct CDR3 sequences, of which about a fifth are seen a single time; 4% to 5.5% belongs to the top ten. The sample originates from a study of neurological immune-mediated disorders. Whole-study results and caveats: Multiple sclerosis, the disease with the least TCR clonal expansion, fell below healthy controls, whereas HTLV-1-associated myelopathy showed the most. The absence of shared CDR3 amino acid sequences among expanded clones across subjects suggests private repertoires in all groups.

Regarding time point: technical triplicate 3. Source material was 2 million unsorted PBMCs, stored at -80 °C in RNAlater. The chain recombines TRBV7-3 with TRBJ2-1; D uncertain. The TCR was taken from a man aged 55 to 70 with HTLV-1-associated myelopathy (HAM/TSP). Source material: PBMCs. The chain's CDR3 is CASSPVPDAHNEQFF. DNA of the CDR3: TGTGCCAGCAGCCCAGTCCCGGACGCTCACAATGAGCAGTTCTTC. The variable domain in full, with the rest retrieved from reference TRBV7-3 and TRBJ2-1, is GAGVSQTPSNKVTEKGKYVELRCDPISGHTALYWYRQSLGQGPEFLIYFQGTGAADDSGLPNDRFFAVRPEGSVSTLKIQRTERGDSAVYLCASSPVPDAHNEQFFGPGTRLTVL.